These 13 T cell receptor beta chains came from one sample sequenced in a study of a mutant IDH1 vaccine in newly diagnosed glioma. TCRdb keeps only in-frame clones here, not all; method: immunoSEQ multiplex PCR. The profile shows 20,000 to 30,000 clones, 70% to 85% of them singletons. Described time point: week 5, during vaccination. Doses comprised 300 ug of mutant IDH1 20-mer peptide each, plus topical imiquimod. Antigen specificity for these receptors is unknown. This specimen consisted of PBMCs, obtained from a glioma patient whose treatment included an IDH1 peptide vaccine. Source of these receptors: a man aged 40-49 years with glioma. Some clones in this sample may be carry-over from other donors' samples.

This chain joins TRBV11-2 and TRBJ1-4; TRBD1 might be the D (6 bases). The CDR3 runs to 15 residues. V was pared by 3 bases and J by 10 bases, with 18 bases between. Per the germline V gene, CDR1 is SGHAT and CDR2 is FQNNGV. The CDR3 region has the DNA TGTGCCAGCAGCTTGAACACAGGGTCTATGGCAAAACTGTTTTTT. It translates to CASSLNTGSMAKLFF.

V usage is TRBV4-1 and J usage is TRBJ1-5; 7 bases match TRBD1. V lost 3 bases and J lost 0; bases outside the gene matches: 14. Germline lookup yields CDR1 MGHRA and CDR2 YSYEKL. This CDR3 has 19 amino acids. The CDR3, as DNA: TGCGCCAGCAGCCAGGAGCCGCGGGACAGTTCGTATAGCAATCAGCCCCAGCATTTT. It codes for CASSQEPRDSSYSNQPQHF.

The chain couples TRBV6-1 to TRBJ2-7; TRBD1 aligns across 8 bases. CDR3 length equals 15 residues. The V and J ends lost 6 bases and 2 bases, in that order; junction bases with no gene match: 9. The germline CDR1 and CDR2 sequences are MNHNS and SASEGT. CDR3 protein: CASRLGTGLPYEQYF. In DNA, the CDR3 is TGTGCCAGCAGGCTCGGGACAGGCCTACCCTACGAGCAGTACTTC.

V usage is TRBV15 and J usage is TRBJ2-3; 11 bases fit TRBD2. The germline V gene encodes CDR1 LNHNV and CDR2 YYDKDF (reference sequence). The CDR3 length is 14 residues. The J segment lost 4 bases and the V segment lost 6 bases, leaving 3 bases of the junction unmatched. The CDR3 DNA sequence: TGTGCCACCAGGACTAGCGGGGTTGCAGATACGCAGTATTTT. Protein sequence: CATRTSGVADTQYF.

This clone was observed a few times. The gene calls are TRBV4-1 and TRBJ1-1; D is unresolved. This CDR3 has 11 amino acids. V was cut by 4 bases and J by 3 bases, with 3 bases left in between. Germline CDR1 MGHRA, CDR2 YSYEKL. The CDR3 DNA is TGCGCCAGCAGCCGAGACACTGAAGCTTTCTTT. It is translated as CASSRDTEAFF.

In this sample, this clone turned up once. J is TRBJ2-5 and V is TRBV9, with 7 bases matching TRBD1. CDR1 and CDR2 from the germline V gene are SGDLS and YYNGEE. The CDR3 loop spans 14 amino acids. Losses at the gene ends were 4 bases for V and 7 bases for J; bases not matched to a gene: 10. The CDR3 is CASSPSGQDGTQYF. The CDR3 coding sequence is TGTGCCAGCAGCCCTTCCGGACAGGACGGGACCCAGTACTTC.

The rearrangement uses TRBV5-6 and TRBJ2-3; no clear D. CDR3 length equals 15 residues. The germline gives CDR1 SGHDT, CDR2 YYEEEE. V was cut by 4 bases and J by 0 bases, with 12 bases left in between. This CDR3 reads CASSPNIASTDTQYF. The CDR3 DNA is TGTGCCAGCAGCCCGAACATCGCTAGCACAGATACGCAGTATTTT. Supplemented by reference TRBV5-6 and TRBJ2-3, the full variable domain reads DAGVTQSPTHLIKTRGQQVTLRCSPKSGHDTVSWYQQALGQGPQFIFQYYEEEERQRGNFPDRFSGHQFPNYSSELNVNALLLGDSALYLCASSPNIASTDTQYFGPGTRLTVL.

The chain's CDR3 is CASSESRVADTQYF. The CDR3 DNA reads as TGCGCCAGCAGTGAGTCTAGGGTGGCAGATACGCAGTATTTT. The rearrangement uses TRBV10-1 and TRBJ2-3; unclear D gene. The CDR3 covers 14 residues. V lost 0 bases and J lost 4, with 8 bases in between. Germline loops: CDR1 WNHNN, CDR2 SYGVQD (reference sequence).

This chain uses TRBV10-3 with TRBJ1-3; possibly TRBD1 for D (5 bases). The CDR3 is 12 amino acids. Trimming removed 10 bases from V and 1 base from J, with 8 bases in between. CDR1 ENHRY and CDR2 SYGVKD come from the germline V gene. CDR3 protein: CATWGSGNTIYF. Written as DNA, the CDR3 is TGTGCCACGTGGGGGTCTGGAAACACCATATATTTT.

The chain links TRBV7-9 to TRBJ1-2; no clear D gene. The CDR3 has 13 amino acids. V was cut by 2 bases and J by 2 bases, with 6 bases left in between. The germline gives CDR1 SEHNR, CDR2 FQNEAQ (reference sequence). The CDR3 DNA follows: TGTGCCAGCAGCTTATCAGCCAACTATGGCTACACCTTC. Translating it yields CASSLSANYGYTF.

CDR3 DNA: TGTGCCAGCAGCTTCGAGGGGGCCAGCACAGATACGCAGTATTTT. Translation gives CASSFEGASTDTQYF. The rearrangement joins TRBV7-9 to TRBJ2-3, with 7 bases fitting TRBD1. This CDR3 has 15 amino acids. Germline CDR1 reads SEHNR; CDR2 reads FQNEAQ (reference sequence). J lost 0 bases, V lost 3 bases, and 3 bases had no gene match.

J is TRBJ1-2 and V is TRBV5-1, with TRBD1 as a possible D gene (5 bases). This CDR3 has 13 amino acids. CDR1 SGHRS and CDR2 YFSETQ come from the germline V gene. V was cut by 2 bases and J by 4 bases, with 9 bases left in between. Here the CDR3 reads CASSFPGTYGYTF. The CDR3 bases are TGCGCCAGCAGCTTCCCAGGGACCTATGGCTACACCTTC.

In its sample, this clone was seen a few times. The chain has TRBV2 and TRBJ1-5; D is perhaps TRBD1 (5 bases). V dropped 6 bases and J dropped 9 bases, with 15 bases sitting between them. CDR1 and CDR2 from the germline V gene are SNHLY and FYNNEI. This CDR3 is built from 13 residues. The CDR3 reads CASSPGARWPQHF. CDR3 in DNA: TGTGCCAGCAGCCCCGGGGCCCGGTGGCCCCAGCATTTT.